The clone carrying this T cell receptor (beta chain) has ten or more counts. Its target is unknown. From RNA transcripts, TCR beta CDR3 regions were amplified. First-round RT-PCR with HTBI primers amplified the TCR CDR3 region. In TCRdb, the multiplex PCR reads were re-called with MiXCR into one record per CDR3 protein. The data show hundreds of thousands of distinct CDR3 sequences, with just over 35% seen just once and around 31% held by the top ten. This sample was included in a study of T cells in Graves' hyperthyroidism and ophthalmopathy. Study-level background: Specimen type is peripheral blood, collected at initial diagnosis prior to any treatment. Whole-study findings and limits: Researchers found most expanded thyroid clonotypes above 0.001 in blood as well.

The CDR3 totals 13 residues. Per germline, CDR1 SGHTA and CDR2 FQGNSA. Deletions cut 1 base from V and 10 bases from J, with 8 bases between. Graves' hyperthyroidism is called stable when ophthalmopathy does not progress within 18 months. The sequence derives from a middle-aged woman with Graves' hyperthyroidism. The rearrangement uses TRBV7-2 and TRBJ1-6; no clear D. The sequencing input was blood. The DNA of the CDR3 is TGTGCCAGCAGCTTAGGATGGGAGTCACCCCTCCACTTT. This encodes CASSLGWESPLHF. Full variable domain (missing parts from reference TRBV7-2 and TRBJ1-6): GAGVSQSPSNKVTEKGKDVELRCDPISGHTALYWYRQSLGQGLEFLIYFQGNSAPDKSGLPSDRFSAERTGGSVSTLTIQRTQQEDSAVYLCASSLGWESPLHFGNGTRLTVT.